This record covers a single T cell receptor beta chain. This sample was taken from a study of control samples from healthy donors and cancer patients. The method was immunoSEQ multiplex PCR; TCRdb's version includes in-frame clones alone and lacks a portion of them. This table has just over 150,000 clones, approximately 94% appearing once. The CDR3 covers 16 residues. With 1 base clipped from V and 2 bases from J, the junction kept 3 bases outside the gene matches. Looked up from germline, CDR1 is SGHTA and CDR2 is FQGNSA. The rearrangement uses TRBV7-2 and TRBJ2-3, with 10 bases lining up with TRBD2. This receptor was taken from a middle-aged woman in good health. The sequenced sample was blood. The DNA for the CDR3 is TGTGCCAGCAGCTTAGTTAGCGGGGGGAACACAGATACGCAGTATTTT. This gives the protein CASSLVSGGNTDTQYF.